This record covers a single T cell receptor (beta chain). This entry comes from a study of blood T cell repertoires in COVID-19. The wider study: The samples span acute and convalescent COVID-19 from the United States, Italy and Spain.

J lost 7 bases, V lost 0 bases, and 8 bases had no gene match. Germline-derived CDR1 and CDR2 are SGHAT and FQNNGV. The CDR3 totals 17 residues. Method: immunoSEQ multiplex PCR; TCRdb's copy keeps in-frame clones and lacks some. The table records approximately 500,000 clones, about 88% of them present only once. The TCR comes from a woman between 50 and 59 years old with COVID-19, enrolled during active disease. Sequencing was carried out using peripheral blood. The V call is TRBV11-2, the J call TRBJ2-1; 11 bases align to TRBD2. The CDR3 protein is CASSLDPPSGGRNEQFF. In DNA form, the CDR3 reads TGTGCCAGCAGCTTAGATCCTCCTAGCGGGGGGCGGAATGAGCAGTTCTTC.